These T cell receptor beta chains were read from a single sample in a study of T cells expressing NK-cell markers. TCRdb re-called the 5' RACE reads; every CDR3 protein appears as one record, without DNA. Seen in this sample are around 260,000 distinct CDR3 sequences; the ten most common clones hold roughly 4.2%. The specimen was blood T cells: a sorted CD56 or NKG2C T cell subset, CD4+ or CD8+ T cells, or bulk PBMC T cells (not recorded which). These receptors came from a woman aged 18-70 years in good health. The CDR3 runs from the conserved cysteine through the conserved F or W.

TRBV4-3	TRBJ2-7	CASSLTSGSSYEQYF
TRBV7-3	TRBJ2-2	CASSLRIQGTGELFF
TRBV12-3/TRBV12-4	TRBJ1-3	CASSPHPWDSEFSGNTIYF
TRBV6-2/TRBV6-3	TRBJ2-7	CASIFHGAAYEQYF
TRBV7-2	TRBJ2-3	CASSPTSGRGGDTQYF
TRBV18	TRBJ2-5	CASSPNREETQYF
TRBV6-5	TRBJ1-3	CASSVLGTQGNTIYF
TRBV4-1	TRBJ1-1	CASSLGQGSSPRTEAFF
TRBV5-1	TRBJ2-2	CASSLGYNTGELFF
TRBV30	TRBJ2-3	CAWSLLAGRTDTQYF
TRBV27	TRBJ2-7	CASSSGGPYEQYF
TRBV20-1	TRBJ1-5	CSARLDRPRSNQPQHF
TRBV7-2	TRBJ2-3	CASSLGGGPTDTQYF
TRBV19	TRBJ2-5	CASSDGQGGETQYF
TRBV27	TRBJ2-6	CASSVTGAGANVLTF
TRBV30	TRBJ2-3	CAWSGVSRDTQYF
TRBV9	TRBJ1-4	CASSVSATNEKLFF
TRBV5-1	TRBJ2-7	CASSFEGNAGEQYF
TRBV20-1	TRBJ2-7	CSARGAGAAYEQYF
TRBV20-1	TRBJ2-3	CSARRGGRADTQYF
TRBV12-3/TRBV12-4	TRBJ1-4	CASSFMTNEKLFF
TRBV10-3	TRBJ2-2	CAISEMGAPTGELFF
TRBV14	TRBJ2-1	CASSQQAYNEQFF
TRBV29-1	TRBJ1-1	CSVEEQRGGVNTEAFF
TRBV3-1	TRBJ2-1	CASSHHRSSGRTDEQFF
TRBV9	TRBJ1-1	CASSVEVGARVTEAFF
TRBV5-5	TRBJ2-5	CASSSTGLASNQYF
TRBV29-1	TRBJ2-2	CSVKAGGHGGELFF
TRBV4-3	TRBJ1-1	CASSQGPMNTEAFF
TRBV2	TRBJ1-6	CAGGGQNNSPLHF
TRBV6-2/TRBV6-3	TRBJ1-5	CASSVVTGRQYGNQPQHF
TRBV5-1	TRBJ2-7	CASSLVGTIMSYEQYF
TRBV7-2	TRBJ2-5	CASSLEGTPLETQYF
TRBV2	TRBJ1-2	CASSEGDRETGYTF
TRBV27	TRBJ2-6	CASSSSGRVSGANVLTF
TRBV20-1	TRBJ1-5	CSARARSSGTPKSPAVHF
TRBV7-2	TRBJ2-5	CASSRGQGRETQYF
TRBV29-1	TRBJ1-2	CSVDGQGGNYTF
TRBV20-1	TRBJ2-2	CSASRQPLGVGELFF
TRBV28	TRBJ2-7	CASTPGRIAGLPGISYEQYF
TRBV12-3/TRBV12-4	TRBJ1-2	CASKMSERQRKNYGYTF
TRBV28	TRBJ2-5	CASSFQYQETQYF
TRBV6-6	TRBJ1-1	CASTWGYEAFF
TRBV18	TRBJ1-5	CASSTPYSNQPQHF
TRBV20-1	TRBJ2-1	CSAQAEYNDQFF
TRBV20-1	TRBJ2-1	CSARGAGAYNEQFF
TRBV18	TRBJ1-1	CASSPLNMRAEAFF
TRBV20-1	TRBJ2-1	CSARWRKGEVVEQFF
TRBV18	TRBJ2-5	CASSPVGLETQYF
TRBV4-3	TRBJ2-3	CASSPEPAGTDTQYF
TRBV21-1	TRBJ2-7	CASSTERLAGAYEQYF
TRBV7-2	TRBJ2-3	CASRGSGTDTQYF
TRBV6-5	TRBJ2-3	CASSYDGGSDTQYF
TRBV5-1	TRBJ1-1	CASSSWDSNTEAFF